This T cell receptor beta chain was recovered during a study of cytomegalovirus exposure and HLA in healthy donors. Across the whole study: The approximately 120 validation repertoires used the same platform as the 650 to 800 first-cohort repertoires, a later analysis reported.

General study findings and limits: In vitro confirmation showed three CMV-associated chains to be CMV antigen specific.

In the case of this clone: Its cognate antigen is unknown.

Germline V gene sequence: CDR1 SGHVS, CDR2 FNYEAQ. Deletions cut 1 base from V and 3 bases from J, with 10 bases between. The CDR3 has 16 amino acids. Profiling relied on immunoSEQ multiplex PCR, and the TCRdb table lists in-frame clones only, not all of them. The sample includes 250,000 to 300,000 clones, about 90% of them seen just once. Specimen: PBMCs. The clonotype originates from a woman younger than 30 in good health and CMV-seronegative. The chain is built from TRBV7-6 and TRBJ1-6, with D maybe TRBD1 (6 bases). The CDR3 bases are TGTGCCAGCAGCTTAGTGTCAGGGGACTATAATTCACCCCTCCACTTT. Translation: CASSLVSGDYNSPLHF.